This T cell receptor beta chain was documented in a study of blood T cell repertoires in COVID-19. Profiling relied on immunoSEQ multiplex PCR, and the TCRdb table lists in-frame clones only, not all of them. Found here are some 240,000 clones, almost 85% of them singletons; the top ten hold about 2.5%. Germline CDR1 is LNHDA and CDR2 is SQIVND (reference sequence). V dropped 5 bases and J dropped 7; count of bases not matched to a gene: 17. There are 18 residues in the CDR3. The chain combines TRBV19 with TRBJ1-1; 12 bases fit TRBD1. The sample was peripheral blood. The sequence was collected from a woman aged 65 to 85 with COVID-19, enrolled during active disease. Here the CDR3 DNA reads TGTGCCAGTAGTCCCCTCCTATCCGGGACAGGGGGCCCTTTTGAAGCTTTCTTT. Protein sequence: CASSPLLSGTGGPFEAFF.